This T cell receptor (beta chain) was captured in a study of cytomegalovirus exposure and HLA in healthy donors. The ends were cut back, 2 bases at V and 1 base at J, with 22 bases in the middle. The germline gives CDR1 MNHEY, CDR2 SMNVEV (reference sequence). CDR3 length equals 19 residues. PCR involved 60 Vbeta and 13 Jbeta primers. Assay: immunoSEQ multiplex PCR; the TCRdb copy retains only in-frame clones and omits some. The data contain fewer than 250,000 clones, roughly 80% of them singletons. When sampled, the donors appeared nominally healthy, though they likely had unrecorded immune exposures.

The clonotype originates from a man in his forties or fifties in good health and CMV-seropositive. The sample consisted of PBMCs. The V and J genes are TRBV27 and TRBJ2-3; TRBD2 might be the D (6 bases). CDR3 DNA sequence: TGTGCCAGCAGTTTAGGCAGGGCCGGAGGCGGGGTGGGCACAGATACGCAGTATTTT. It is translated as CASSLGRAGGGVGTDTQYF.